This TCR beta chain was captured by sequencing in a study of T cell responses to AZD1222 COVID-19 vaccine. Study observations and caveats: Seropositive at baseline were only a handful of AZD1222 recipients.

Using immunoSEQ multiplex PCR, the repertoire was profiled, and TCRdb retains in-frame clones only, with some absent. The sample contains 100,000 to 120,000 clones, about 94% of which appear only once. This CDR3 comprises 13 residues. V gave up 8 bases and J gave up 0 bases, with 7 bases separating them. Germline V CDR1 and CDR2: LNHDA, SQIVND (reference sequence). With regard to this clone: The target antigen is unknown.

This receptor was identified in an adult who received the AZD1222 COVID-19 vaccine. The rearrangement links TRBV19 to TRBJ1-4; no clear D gene. Specimen: peripheral blood, collected 28 days after the second AZD1222 dose. The CDR3 bases are TGTGCCAGTCATGGATCAACTAATGAAAAACTGTTTTTT. Translated, it gives CASHGSTNEKLFF.